The rows below give T cell receptor beta chains drawn from one sample of a study of vaccination and CD4 T cells after COVID-19. TCRdb independently ran MiXCR on the PCR reads; one entry per CDR3 protein. Of 20,000 to 30,000 distinct CDR3 sequences in the sample, 50% are singletons; the top ten hold approximately 30%. These receptors are not linked to any known antigen. The sample here was CD4+ T cells from blood, cultured in vitro, taken before SARS-CoV-2 vaccination. These receptors were obtained from a human donor who received a COVID-19 vaccine. Each CDR3 is given with its conserved first and last residue. D genes are given only for firm matches. Rows give clone size only sometimes, using once, few, many, or a class for an expanded clone.

>.|TRBV2|few|TRBJ1-2
TGTGCCAGCAGCGCCCCCACGGGAGATGGCTACACCTTC
CASSAPTGDGYTF
>TRBD1|TRBV6-5|.|TRBJ1-1
TGTGCCAGCAGTTACTCAGGGACAGGGGAGCGGTTAAGCACTGAAGCTTTCTTT
CASSYSGTGERLSTEAFF
>.|TRBV25-1|.|TRBJ2-5
TGTGCCAGCAGTGAGGGGGGGGCCCAAGAGACCCAGTACTTC
CASSEGGAQETQYF
>TRBD1|TRBV7-6|.|TRBJ1-3
TGTGCCAGCAGCCCAGGGGGGGGAGGCTCTGGAAACACCATATATTTT
CASSPGGGGSGNTIYF
>TRBD2|TRBV12-3/TRBV12-4|few|TRBJ2-7
TGTGCCAGCAGTTCCGACGGGGCGGGGGGACGATCCCAACGGGACGAGCAGTACTTC
CASSSDGAGGRSQRDEQYF
>.|TRBV6-5|.|TRBJ2-7
TGTGCCAGCAGTTTACCCGGGCCCCCAAACTACGAGCAGTACTTC
CASSLPGPPNYEQYF
>.|TRBV5-6|.|TRBJ1-1
TGTGCCAGCAGCTTGGTGGCCGGAATGAACACTGAAGCTTTCTTT
CASSLVAGMNTEAFF
>.|TRBV28|few|TRBJ1-5
TGTGCCAGCAGCCTGTCCGTACTTACAGGGCTTAATCAGCCCCAGCATTTT
CASSLSVLTGLNQPQHF
>TRBD2|TRBV11-2|few|TRBJ2-5
TGTGCCAGCAGCTCGACCGCCGGGACTAGCGGCCTGATCGCCCAGTACTTC
CASSSTAGTSGLIAQYF
>TRBD1|TRBV3-1|.|TRBJ2-3
TGTGCCAGCAGCCGCGGACAGGACACAGATACGCAGTATTTT
CASSRGQDTDTQYF
>.|TRBV10-2|.|TRBJ1-4
TGCGCCAGCAGTGATACCCGGGATGGAGGGGATGAAAAACTGTTTTTT
CASSDTRDGGDEKLFF
>.|TRBV6-1|.|TRBJ2-1
TGTGCCAGCAGTACCACTTTTGTGGGTTGGTACAATGAGCAGTTCTTC
CASSTTFVGWYNEQFF
>.|TRBV28|.|TRBJ2-2
TGTGCCAGTCGGATAATAGACACCGGGGAGCTGTTTTTT
CASRIIDTGELFF
>.|TRBV20-1|.|TRBJ1-6
TGCAGTGCTAGAGATCCCCGTAAGTCCGATAATTCACCCCTCCACTTT
CSARDPRKSDNSPLHF
>.|TRBV12-5|.|TRBJ2-5
TGTGCTAGTGGTTTCGGCACAAACAGGAGGGCTCAAGAGACCCAGTACTTC
CASGFGTNRRAQETQYF
>TRBD1|TRBV11-2|.|TRBJ2-7
TGTGCCAGCAGCTTAAGGACTCGGGACAGCCCATACGAGCAGTACTTC
CASSLRTRDSPYEQYF
>.|TRBV19|.|TRBJ1-1
TGTGCCAGTAGTCCCGACAGGATTCGGAATGAAGCTTTCTTT
CASSPDRIRNEAFF
>.|TRBV24-1|.|TRBJ2-3
TGTGCCACCAGTGACCCCACAGATACGCAGTATTTT
CATSDPTDTQYF
>TRBD1|TRBV12-5|.|TRBJ1-1
TGTGCTAGTGGTGTTCTACAGGGGAGTACTGAAGCTTTCTTT
CASGVLQGSTEAFF
>TRBD1|TRBV25-1|few|TRBJ1-2
TGTGCCAGCAGTGAGGGACAGGGGGCTGGTGGCTACACCTTC
CASSEGQGAGGYTF
>TRBD1|TRBV5-1|few|TRBJ2-5
TGCGCCAGCAGCTTGGTGACAGGGGAAGGGGAGACCCAGTACTTC
CASSLVTGEGETQYF
>TRBD2|TRBV7-2|few|TRBJ2-1
TGTGCCAGCAGCTGGACTAGCGATCATGAGCAGTTCTTC
CASSWTSDHEQFF
>TRBD1|TRBV6-1|.|TRBJ1-1
TGTGCCAGCAGTCCCCACGACAGGGGAGGGAACACTGAAGCTTTCTTT
CASSPHDRGGNTEAFF
>.|TRBV2|.|TRBJ1-5
TGTGCCAGCAGCGACCGGGACCTTAGCAATCAGCCCCAGCATTTT
CASSDRDLSNQPQHF
>TRBD1|TRBV19|few|TRBJ1-2
TGTGCCAGTAGTATATCGGCACAGGGGCCTTATGGCTACACCTTC
CASSISAQGPYGYTF
>.|TRBV19|few|TRBJ1-2
TGTGCCAGTAGTCCGATGGAGCTCGCTAACTATGGCTACACCTTC
CASSPMELANYGYTF
>.|TRBV21-1|few|TRBJ1-1
TGTGCCAGCACCCAAGGGGGTGGAGGGATGAACACTGAAGCTTTCTTT
CASTQGGGGMNTEAFF
>.|TRBV7-8|.|TRBJ1-4
TGTGCCAGCAGCCCGATACGGCGGGGGTTGGGGAGTGGGGAAAAACTGTTTTTT
CASSPIRRGLGSGEKLFF
>.|TRBV6-5|.|TRBJ1-6
TGTGCCAGCAGTTACCTATCGGCAGATAATTCACCCCTCCACTTT
CASSYLSADNSPLHF
>TRBD1|TRBV24-1|.|TRBJ1-2
TGTGCCACCAGTGATGTAGACAGGGGAGGAGGCTACACCTTC
CATSDVDRGGGYTF
>.|TRBV20-1|few|TRBJ1-1
TGCAGTGCTAGTGGTATGAAGGCTGAAGCTTTCTTT
CSASGMKAEAFF
>.|TRBV11-2|.|TRBJ2-5
TGTGCCAGCAGCTTAGAACGGGCAGGGGAAGAGACCCAGTACTTC
CASSLERAGEETQYF
>.|TRBV6-1|.|TRBJ1-1
TGTGCCAGCAGGACAGGAATCATGAACACTGAAGCTTTCTTT
CASRTGIMNTEAFF
>.|TRBV2|.|TRBJ1-1
TGTGCCAGCACGGAAGTAACTGAAGCTTTCTTT
CASTEVTEAFF